A selection of T cell receptor beta chains follows, all from one sample in a study of persistence of HIV-infected CD4 T cells. No antigen has been identified for these receptors. The method was immunoSEQ multiplex PCR; TCRdb's version includes in-frame clones alone and lacks a portion of them. Of 40,000 or so clones listed, about 89% are singletons. The sequencing used CD4+ T cells sorted from PBMCs after approximately 19-hour stimulation, collected from a patient who received antiretroviral therapy. The receptors here all came from an adult man with HIV who was CMV-seropositive. The CDR3 runs from the conserved cysteine through the conserved F or W. A D gene is named only where the DNA matches it firmly. The size of a clone is reported for some rows only, either as once, few or many, or as a class for expanded clones.

.,TRBJ1-2,TRBV6-5,.,TGTGCCAGCAGTTACAGCGGGCGGAACTATGGCTACACCTTC,CASSYSGRNYGYTF
.,TRBJ1-6,TRBV28,TRBD1,TGTGCCAGCAGTTCCCGGGGACAGAATAATTCACCCCTCCACTTT,CASSSRGQNNSPLHF
.,TRBJ2-2,TRBV19,.,TGTGCCAGTAGTGCCTTGACAACTCAGTACACCGGGGAGCTGTTTTTT,CASSALTTQYTGELFF
.,TRBJ1-2,TRBV12-3/TRBV12-4,.,TGTGCCAGCAGTTTAGCGGGGAGCGGGGGCTACACCTTC,CASSLAGSGGYTF
.,TRBJ1-3,TRBV6-6,.,TGTGCCAGCAGGGGAGGGGGGACTGGAAACACCATATATTTT,CASRGGGTGNTIYF
.,TRBJ1-5,TRBV6-6,TRBD1,TGTGCCAGCAGTCCCTTCCACCCCCGACAGGGGGCAGGTCAGCCCCAGCATTTT,CASSPFHPRQGAGQPQHF
.,TRBJ2-7,TRBV5-1,TRBD1,TGCGCCAGCAGCTCGTTGGACAGGGTCGGCGAGCAGTACTTC,CASSSLDRVGEQYF
.,TRBJ2-3,TRBV18,.,TGTGCCAGCTCACCAGTGACTATCCCAGATACGCAGTATTTT,CASSPVTIPDTQYF
.,TRBJ1-6,TRBV10-3,TRBD1,TGTGCCATCAATCCCCGGGACAGGGGCTTTATGGGTGAGAATTCACCCCTCCACTTT,CAINPRDRGFMGENSPLHF
.,TRBJ1-2,TRBV3-1/TRBV3-2,.,TGTGCCAGCAGCCAACTGGGCCTGAACTATGGCTACACCTTC,CASSQLGLNYGYTF
.,TRBJ1-3,TRBV5-5,.,TGTGCCAGCAGCTTGGTGAACTTCTCTGGAAACACCATATATTTT,CASSLVNFSGNTIYF
once,TRBJ2-7,TRBV27,TRBD2,TGTGCCAGCGCCCTACTAGCGGGGGATCCCTACGAGCAGTACTTC,CASALLAGDPYEQYF
.,TRBJ2-2,TRBV5-1,TRBD2,TGCGCCAGCGGGAGCGGGGGGGCGAACACCGGGGAGCTGTTTTTT,CASGSGGANTGELFF
.,TRBJ1-5,TRBV5-1,.,TGCGCCAGCAGCTTGGGACAAAGCAATCAGCCCCAGCATTTT,CASSLGQSNQPQHF
.,TRBJ1-3,TRBV2,.,TGTGCCAGCAGTGTAGGTAGACCTAACTCTGGAAACACCATATATTTT,CASSVGRPNSGNTIYF
.,TRBJ2-2,TRBV28,.,TGTGCCAGCAGTCCCCCCCAGGACGGCGCCGGGGAGCTGTTTTTT,CASSPPQDGAGELFF
.,TRBJ1-1,TRBV6-5,TRBD1,TGTGCCAGCAGTTACAGGGTGAACAGGGGTGACACTGAAGCTTTCTTT,CASSYRVNRGDTEAFF
.,TRBJ2-7,TRBV29-1,.,TGCAGCGTTGATGCCGGACGTCTCCACGAGCAGTACTTC,CSVDAGRLHEQYF
.,TRBJ2-1,TRBV2,.,TGTGCCAGCAGACAAAGTAGGTACAATGAGCAGTTCTTC,CASRQSRYNEQFF
.,TRBJ1-2,TRBV7-2,TRBD1,TGTGCCAGCAGCTCGGGACAGGGGTCTTATGGCTACACCTTC,CASSSGQGSYGYTF
.,TRBJ1-2,TRBV11-3,.,TGTGCCAGCAGCTTAGTATCGCCGGGGCTAGGCTACACCTTC,CASSLVSPGLGYTF
.,TRBJ2-3,TRBV6-5,TRBD2,TGTGCCAGCGGGGGGACTAGCGGGGGCCTGGAGTATTTT,CASGGTSGGLEYF
.,TRBJ2-7,TRBV14,TRBD1,TGTGCCAGCAGCCAAGAGGGATTTTGGACAGGGGGTTCCTACGAGCAGTACTTC,CASSQEGFWTGGSYEQYF
.,TRBJ2-3,TRBV6-1,.,TGTGCCAGCAGTGACCGGGGAGGCCCAGATACGCAGTATTTT,CASSDRGGPDTQYF
few,TRBJ1-2,TRBV7-6,.,TGTGCCAGCAGCTTAGGTACAGGGAATAACTATGGCTACACCTTC,CASSLGTGNNYGYTF
.,TRBJ2-1,TRBV5-4,.,TGTGCCAGCAGCTTGGGCTTATACAATGAGCAGTTCTTC,CASSLGLYNEQFF
once,TRBJ1-1,TRBV2,.,TGTGCCAGCAGTGAAATGTTAGGGTCGACTGAAGCTTTCTTT,CASSEMLGSTEAFF
once,TRBJ1-4,TRBV10-3,TRBD1,TGTGCCATCAGTGAGTCGGGAGGGACAGGCGGCGAAAAACTGTTTTTT,CAISESGGTGGEKLFF
.,TRBJ2-3,TRBV19,.,TGTGCCAGTAGTATAGATAGGGCAGGGTCGACTAGCACAGATACGCAGTATTTT,CASSIDRAGSTSTDTQYF
few,TRBJ2-1,TRBV28,.,TGTGCCAGCAGTTATCGACCCGGTGGGCAGTTCTTC,CASSYRPGGQFF
few,TRBJ1-6,TRBV3-1/TRBV3-2,.,TGTGCCAGCAGCCGCGGGGATAATTCACCCCTCCACTTT,CASSRGDNSPLHF
.,TRBJ1-6,TRBV28,TRBD1,TGTGCCAGCAGTCCTTTCGCTGGACAGGGTAATTCACCCCTCCACTTT,CASSPFAGQGNSPLHF
.,TRBJ2-3,TRBV9,.,TGTGCCAGCAGCCCCGAACCCCGGACAGATACGCAGTATTTT,CASSPEPRTDTQYF
.,TRBJ2-1,TRBV5-1,.,TGCGCCAGCAGTTCGGCGGTGGGTGAGCAGTTCTTC,CASSSAVGEQFF
.,TRBJ2-3,TRBV6-6,.,TGTGCCAGCAGTAGGGGGGTATCTAGCACAGATACGCAGTATTTT,CASSRGVSSTDTQYF
.,TRBJ1-5,TRBV6-2/TRBV6-3,.,TGTGCCAGCAGCCCGGGCGCTAAGGCCTGGGCCAATCAGCCCCAGCATTTT,CASSPGAKAWANQPQHF
once,TRBJ2-5,TRBV27,TRBD1,TGTGCCAGCAGTTTATGGGGGACAGGGCACGAGATGGAGACCCAGTACTTC,CASSLWGTGHEMETQYF
.,TRBJ1-3,TRBV6-5,.,TGTGCCAGCAGTTTCAGAGCCGGAAACACCATATATTTT,CASSFRAGNTIYF
.,TRBJ1-2,TRBV6-1,.,TGTGCCAGCAGTGAAGCGGGGGCGGGTAATAACTATGGCTACACCTTC,CASSEAGAGNNYGYTF
.,TRBJ2-1,TRBV27,.,TGTGCCAGCAGTCCCCACAGGGACTTCCCTGGTGAGCAGTTCTTC,CASSPHRDFPGEQFF
few,TRBJ2-3,TRBV29-1,.,TGCAGCGTTGCCAGGGGAAGGACAGATACGCAGTATTTT,CSVARGRTDTQYF
.,TRBJ2-7,TRBV10-3,TRBD2,TGTGCCATCAGTGAGAGGATAGCGGGGGCCGGGGGATACGAGCAGTACTTC,CAISERIAGAGGYEQYF
.,TRBJ2-7,TRBV5-1,TRBD1,TGCGCCAGCAGCCGGGGACAGTCCTACGAGCAGTACTTC,CASSRGQSYEQYF
.,TRBJ1-2,TRBV18,TRBD1,TGTGCCAGCTCACCCACCCCGGGGACAGCCTATGGCTACACCTTC,CASSPTPGTAYGYTF
.,TRBJ1-2,TRBV7-2,.,TGTGCCAGCAGCTATCGGGACCGGAACTATGGCTACACCTTC,CASSYRDRNYGYTF
.,TRBJ1-1,TRBV12-3/TRBV12-4,.,TGTGCCAGCAGTGACGGGACCCTCACTGAAGCTTTCTTT,CASSDGTLTEAFF
.,TRBJ2-3,TRBV12-3/TRBV12-4,.,TGTGCCAGCAGTAAGAAGCGTCCAGATACGCAGTATTTT,CASSKKRPDTQYF
once,TRBJ1-5,TRBV7-8,TRBD1,TGTGCCAGCAGCTTCTCCGGGACAGCGTACTATAGCAATCAGCCCCAGCATTTT,CASSFSGTAYYSNQPQHF
.,TRBJ1-4,TRBV6-5,.,TGTGCCAGCACAACGACACGGCGACTGTTTTTT,CASTTTRRLFF
once,TRBJ1-2,TRBV15,.,TGTGCCACCAGCACCCAGGGACCCCAGCCCACTGGCTACACCTTC,CATSTQGPQPTGYTF
.,TRBJ1-1,TRBV27,TRBD1,TGTGCCAGCAGTTTACGTACAGGGGGAAGGACTGAAGCTTTCTTT,CASSLRTGGRTEAFF